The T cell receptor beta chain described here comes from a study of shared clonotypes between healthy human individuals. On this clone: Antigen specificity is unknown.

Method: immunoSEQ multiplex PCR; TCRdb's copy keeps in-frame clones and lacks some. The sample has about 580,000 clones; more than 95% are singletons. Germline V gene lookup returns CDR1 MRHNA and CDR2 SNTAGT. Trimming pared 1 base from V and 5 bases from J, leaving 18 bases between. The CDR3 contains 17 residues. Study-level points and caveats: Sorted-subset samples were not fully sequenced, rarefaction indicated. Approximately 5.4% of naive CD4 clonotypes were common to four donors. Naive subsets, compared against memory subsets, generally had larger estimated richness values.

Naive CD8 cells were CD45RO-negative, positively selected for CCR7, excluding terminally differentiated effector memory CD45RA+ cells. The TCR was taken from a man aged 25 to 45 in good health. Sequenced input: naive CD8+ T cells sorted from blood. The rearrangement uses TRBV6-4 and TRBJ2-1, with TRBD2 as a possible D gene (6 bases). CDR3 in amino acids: CASSDLIRGKKHNEQFF. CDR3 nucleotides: TGTGCCAGCAGTGACTTGATTCGGGGGAAGAAGCACAATGAGCAGTTCTTC.